Below, 16 T cell receptor beta chains from the same sample are listed, as sequenced in a study of beta chain features in type 1 diabetes. Whole-study results and caveats: Moderately but significantly shorter TCRB CDR3s were found in Type 1 diabetes patients in all four CD4+ subsets.

Every isolated RNA sample was fully reverse transcribed, so sequencing captured expressed TCRB transcripts. The protocol was immunoSEQ multiplex PCR, while the TCRdb copy is restricted to in-frame clones and leaves out a portion. The sample lists 250,000 or so clones, over 11% seen once, with about 0.019% in the top ten. For these receptors, no antigen is known. Sequenced sample: naive CD4+ T cells from blood. These receptors came from a man aged 25 to 40 with type 1 diabetes.

The CDR3 DNA reads TGTGCCAGCAGGGCAGGGAGGTACGAGCAGTACTTC. This gives the protein CASRAGRYEQYF. The chain is built from TRBV6-5 and TRBJ2-7; weak D call: TRBD2 (6 bases). Trimming cost V 6 bases and J 4 bases, with 10 bases left between them. CDR3 length equals 12 residues. The germline gives CDR1 MNHEY, CDR2 SVGAGI.

This clone showed up just once. The chain is built from TRBV28 and TRBJ2-7; 7 positions match TRBD2. Germline V CDR1 and CDR2: MDHEN, SYDVKM. Losses at the gene ends were 3 bases for V and 6 bases for J; bases not matched to a gene: 8. The CDR3 is 14 residues long. This CDR3 is CASSFSGGRGEQYF. DNA for the CDR3: TGTGCCAGCAGTTTCTCGGGCGGGAGAGGCGAGCAGTACTTC.

V gene TRBV11-2 combines with J gene TRBJ2-1; perhaps TRBD2 as D (6 bases). CDR3 length: 15 residues. The V and J ends lost 3 bases and 5 bases respectively, with 14 bases between them. The germline gives CDR1 SGHAT, CDR2 FQNNGV. The CDR3 bases are TGTGCCAGCAGCTTTACCGGGACTGATGACAATGAGCAGTTCTTC. Its translation is CASSFTGTDDNEQFF. The full variable domain, with the rest looked up from reference TRBV11-2 and TRBJ2-1, is EAGVAQSPRYKIIEKRQSVAFWCNPISGHATLYWYQQILGQGPKLLIQFQNNGVVDDSQLPKDRFSAERLKGVDSTLKIQPAKLEDSAVYLCASSFTGTDDNEQFFGPGTRLTVL.

The chain has TRBV5-4 and TRBJ2-1, with D possibly TRBD1 on 6 matching bases. This CDR3 spans 12 amino acids. Deletions cut 1 base from V and 12 bases from J, with 11 bases between. Germline lookup yields CDR1 SGHNT and CDR2 YYREEE (reference sequence). The chain's CDR3 is CASSLHATGQFF. Written as DNA, the CDR3 is TGTGCCAGCAGCTTGCATGCGACAGGGCAGTTCTTC. Complete variable domain (other parts from reference TRBV5-4 and TRBJ2-1): ETGVTQSPTHLIKTRGQQVTLRCSSQSGHNTVSWYQQALGQGPQFIFQYYREEENGRGNFPPRFSGLQFPNYSSELNVNALELDDSALYLCASSLHATGQFFGPGTRLTVL.

The chain carries TRBV7-9 and TRBJ1-1; D possibly corresponds to TRBD1 (5 bases). Germline CDR1 and CDR2: SEHNR and FQNEAQ (reference sequence). This CDR3 has 15 residues. With 6 bases removed from V and 0 bases from J, the gap between germline ends came to 14 bases. Here the CDR3 reads CASSPQQDLNTEAFF. The DNA of the CDR3 is TGTGCCAGCAGTCCACAACAGGATCTGAACACTGAAGCTTTCTTT.

This chain connects TRBV4-1 to TRBJ2-1, with 8 bases fitting TRBD1. V lost 3 bases and J lost 6; bases outside the gene matches: 4. Germline V gene lookup returns CDR1 MGHRA and CDR2 YSYEKL. CDR3 size: 14 residues. CDR3 nucleotides: TGCGCCAGCAGCCAGCCCGGGACAGGCAATGAGCAGTTCTTC. Encoded protein: CASSQPGTGNEQFF.

This clone was counted a few times. This chain connects TRBV5-6 to TRBJ2-7; D possibly corresponds to TRBD1 (5 bases). The CDR3 has 11 amino acids. Trimming removed 4 bases at V and 9 bases at J, with 11 bases between. The germline V gene encodes CDR1 SGHDT and CDR2 YYEEEE. This chain's CDR3 is CASSAPGSQYF. The CDR3 DNA follows: TGTGCCAGCAGCGCTCCAGGGTCGCAGTACTTC.

J is TRBJ2-1 and V is TRBV6-6; 7 bases agree with TRBD1. CDR1 is MNHNY, CDR2 SVGAGI, per germline (reference sequence). V lost 6 bases to trimming and J lost 4 bases; unmatched junction nucleotides: 6. The CDR3 is 14 residues long. The CDR3 loop is CASRSPGQYNEQFF. As DNA, the CDR3 is TGTGCCAGCAGATCCCCGGGACAGTACAATGAGCAGTTCTTC.

The genes are TRBV18 and TRBJ1-5; D might be TRBD1 (5 bases). CDR1 KGHSH and CDR2 LQKENI come from the germline V gene. This CDR3 is 14 amino acids long. With 3 bases removed from V and 4 bases from J, the gap between germline ends came to 10 bases. CDR3 sequence: CASSPNRGNQPQHF. The CDR3, as DNA: TGTGCCAGCTCACCTAACCGGGGGAATCAGCCCCAGCATTTT.

This clone turned up a few times. The chain links TRBV7-2 to TRBJ2-1; D uncertain. In germline, CDR1 is SGHTA, CDR2 FQGNSA. The CDR3 is 13 residues long. Trimming took 5 bases from V and 3 from J, leaving 8 bases between them. The CDR3 nucleotides are TGTGCCAGCAGCCCGTATCTCTACAATGAGCAGTTCTTC. Its protein is CASSPYLYNEQFF. Full variable domain (missing parts from reference TRBV7-2 and TRBJ2-1): GAGVSQSPSNKVTEKGKDVELRCDPISGHTALYWYRQSLGQGLEFLIYFQGNSAPDKSGLPSDRFSAERTGGSVSTLTIQRTQQEDSAVYLCASSPYLYNEQFFGPGTRLTVL.

This chain links TRBV5-8 with TRBJ1-1, with 7 bases that match TRBD1. J was trimmed by 3 bases and V by 2 bases; bases with no gene match: 10. The germline gives CDR1 SGHTS, CDR2 YDEGEE. The CDR3 length is 16 residues. CDR3 in amino acids: CASSLTGGGFDTEAFF. The CDR3 DNA follows: TGTGCCAGCAGCTTAACGGGAGGGGGCTTTGACACTGAAGCTTTCTTT.

This chain joins TRBV7-9 and TRBJ1-1; D perhaps matches TRBD1 (6 bases). From germline, CDR1 is SEHNR and CDR2 FQNEAQ (reference sequence). V was clipped by 0 bases and J by 4 bases, with 15 bases between them. The CDR3 covers 16 residues. The CDR3 sequence: CASSLAGTPHGTEAFF. In nucleotides, the CDR3 is TGTGCCAGCAGCTTAGCCGGGACACCCCACGGCACTGAAGCTTTCTTT.

J is TRBJ2-2 and V is TRBV11-2; TRBD2 aligns across 13 bases. The CDR3 contains 19 residues. The germline CDR1 and CDR2 sequences are SGHAT and FQNNGV. J lost 4 bases, V lost 5 bases, and 13 bases had no gene match. In DNA, the CDR3 is TGTGCCAGCAGCCGGCGAGGGACTAGCGGGATCACATTCACCGGGGAGCTGTTTTTT. The encoded protein is CASSRRGTSGITFTGELFF.

The rearrangement uses TRBV6-5 and TRBJ2-7; 10 nucleotides line up with TRBD1. Germline loops: CDR1 MNHEY, CDR2 SVGAGI. With V trimmed by 5 bases and J by 3 bases, 4 bases remained unmatched. The length of the CDR3 is 14 residues. The CDR3 here is CASSTRTGGYEQYF. The CDR3 DNA is TGTGCCAGCAGTACCAGGACAGGGGGCTACGAGCAGTACTTC.

This chain joins TRBV6-6 and TRBJ2-7; 7 positions match TRBD1. Germline V lookup: CDR1 MNHNY, CDR2 SVGAGI (reference sequence). The CDR3 is 15 residues long. V gave up 2 bases and J gave up 2 bases; unmatched junction bases: 6. Here the CDR3 DNA reads TGTGCCAGCAGTTACCCGCAGGGACAGACCTACGAGCAGTACTTC. This translates into CASSYPQGQTYEQYF.

The chain is built from TRBV18 and TRBJ1-5; 9 positions agree with TRBD1. The germline CDR1 and CDR2 sequences are KGHSH and LQKENI. V lost 2 bases, J lost 4 bases, and 9 bases stayed unmatched. This CDR3 has 17 amino acids. Here the CDR3 reads CASSPLEPGQGNQPQHF. As DNA, the CDR3 is TGTGCCAGCTCACCATTGGAGCCGGGACAGGGAAATCAGCCCCAGCATTTT.